These 8 T cell receptor beta chains originate from one sample sequenced in a study of high-grade serous ovarian cancer treatment subgroups. Clones were read by immunoSEQ multiplex PCR, and TCRdb kept only the in-frame ones, dropping some. The sample consists of about 590 clones, around 75% of them appearing once. Tumor tissue was taken before any definitive surgery or chemotherapy was given. The specimen was tumor tissue. The source is a human donor with high-grade serous ovarian cancer.

V and J are TRBV15 and TRBJ1-4; no firm D call. V lost 0 bases, J lost 8 bases, and 13 bases lay in between. There are 15 residues in the CDR3. Germline-derived CDR1 and CDR2 are LNHNV and YYDKDF (reference sequence). Here the CDR3 reads CATSRDMGMSEKLFF. Written as DNA, the CDR3 is TGTGCCACCAGCAGAGATATGGGGATGTCCGAAAAACTGTTTTTT.

This rearrangement joins TRBV7-9 to TRBJ2-1; D call uncertain. In germline, CDR1 is SEHNR, CDR2 FQNEAQ (reference sequence). CDR3 length: 12 residues. Trimming pared 1 base from V and 7 bases from J, leaving 5 bases between. The CDR3 loop reads CASSLEGNEQFF. In DNA, the CDR3 is TGTGCCAGCAGCTTAGAAGGGAATGAGCAGTTCTTC.

In this sample, this clone is hyperexpanded (1% or more). The rearrangement joins TRBV7-9 to TRBJ2-7; TRBD2 matches at 10 bases. The germline CDR1 and CDR2 sequences are SEHNR and FQNEAQ (reference sequence). With V trimmed by 8 bases and J by 6 bases, 7 bases remained unmatched. This CDR3 comprises 13 residues. The CDR3 spells CASLGGLAFEQYF. For the CDR3, the DNA is TGTGCCAGCTTAGGGGGACTAGCGTTCGAGCAGTACTTC.

J is TRBJ2-3 and V is TRBV6-4, with 8 bases lining up with TRBD2. With V trimmed by 2 bases and J by 5 bases, 3 bases remained unmatched. CDR1 MRHNA and CDR2 SNTAGT come from the germline V gene. CDR3 length equals 14 residues. The CDR3 nucleotides are TGTGCCAGCAGTGACAGCGGGGGCGTAGATACGCAGTATTTT. This encodes CASSDSGGVDTQYF.

This clone is a singleton in its sample. This rearrangement joins TRBV9 to TRBJ2-7; 7 positions match TRBD2. V shed 3 bases and J 2 bases; nucleotides not matched to a gene: 5. The CDR3 runs to 14 residues. Germline V gene data show CDR1 as SGDLS and CDR2 as YYNGEE. The CDR3 nucleotides are TGTGCCAGCAGCGCAGCGGGGACTACCTACGAGCAGTACTTC. This codes for CASSAAGTTYEQYF. The complete variable domain, with remaining parts taken from reference TRBV9 and TRBJ2-7, reads DSGVTQTPKHLITATGQRVTLRCSPRSGDLSVYWYQQSLDQGLQFLIQYYNGEERAKGNILERFSAQQFPDLHSELNLSSLELGDSALYFCASSAAGTTYEQYFGPGTRLTVT.

The rearrangement uses TRBV19 and TRBJ1-2; D may be TRBD1 (5 bases). CDR3 length: 13 residues. Per germline, CDR1 LNHDA and CDR2 SQIVND (reference sequence). V was pared by 5 bases and J by 5 bases, with 12 bases between. CDR3: CASSDPGNYGYTF. The CDR3 DNA is TGTGCCAGTAGTGATCCAGGGAATTATGGCTACACCTTC. Variable domain in full (rest from reference TRBV19 and TRBJ1-2): DGGITQSPKYLFRKEGQNVTLSCEQNLNHDAMYWYRQDPGQGLRLIYYSQIVNDFQKGDIAEGYSVSREKKESFPLTVTSAQKNPTAFYLCASSDPGNYGYTFGSGTRLTVV.

The rearrangement links TRBV7-9 to TRBJ2-2; D possibly corresponds to TRBD2 (6 bases). V lost 4 bases and J lost 6, with 18 bases in between. Per the germline V gene, CDR1 is SEHNR and CDR2 is FQNEAQ (reference sequence). This CDR3 is 16 amino acids long. DNA of the CDR3: TGTGCCAGCAGCTCACTCCGGGACGGGGGACCCGGGGAGCTGTTTTTT. Translating it yields CASSSLRDGGPGELFF.

As DNA, the CDR3 is TGTGCCAGCAGGACATGGGGTTGGGGTGAAAAACTGTTTTTT. Translating gives CASRTWGWGEKLFF. The chain employs TRBV6-8 and TRBJ1-4, with no clear D. The V and J ends lost 6 bases and 7 bases respectively, with 15 bases between them. The CDR3 is 14 amino acids. Germline V gives CDR1 MNHGY, CDR2 SAAAGT.